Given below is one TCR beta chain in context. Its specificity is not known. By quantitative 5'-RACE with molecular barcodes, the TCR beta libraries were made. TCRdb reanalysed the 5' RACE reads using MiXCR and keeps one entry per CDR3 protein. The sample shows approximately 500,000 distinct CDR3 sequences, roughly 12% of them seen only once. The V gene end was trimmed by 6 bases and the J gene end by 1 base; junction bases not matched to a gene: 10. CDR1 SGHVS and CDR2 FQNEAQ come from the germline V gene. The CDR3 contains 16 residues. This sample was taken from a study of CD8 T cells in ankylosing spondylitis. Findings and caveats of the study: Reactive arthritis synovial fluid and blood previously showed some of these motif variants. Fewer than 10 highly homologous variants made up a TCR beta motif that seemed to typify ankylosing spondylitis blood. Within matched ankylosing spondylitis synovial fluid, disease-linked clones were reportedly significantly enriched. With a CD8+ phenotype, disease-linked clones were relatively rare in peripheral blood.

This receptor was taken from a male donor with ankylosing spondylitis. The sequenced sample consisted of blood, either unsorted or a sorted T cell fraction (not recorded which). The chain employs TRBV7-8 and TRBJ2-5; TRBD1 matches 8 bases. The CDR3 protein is CASRIGQGLPQETQYF. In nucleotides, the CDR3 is TGTGCCAGCAGAATCGGACAGGGATTACCCCAAGAGACCCAGTACTTC. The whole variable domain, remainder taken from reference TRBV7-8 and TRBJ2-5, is GAGVSQSPRYKVAKRGQDVALRCDPISGHVSLFWYQQALGQGPEFLTYFQNEAQLDKSGLPSDRFFAERPEGSVSTLKIQRTQQEDSAVYLCASRIGQGLPQETQYFGPGTRLLVL.